This T cell receptor (beta chain) came from a study of post-analysis software for immune sequencing data. About the study: The patients showed relapsing-remitting, secondary progressive and progressive-relapsing multiple sclerosis courses. Broader study findings: Analysis by F measure revealed that same-batch samples clustered strongly together. With TRBV5-6, TRBV5-1 and TRBV20-1 included, about five TRBV segments were more frequent in patients than in controls. Normalized Chao1 diversity was significantly reduced in patients versus controls.

In the case of this clonotype: What it binds is unknown.

The TCR beta cDNA libraries contained unique molecular identifiers. TCRdb re-called the PCR reads through MiXCR, storing one row per CDR3 protein. In the table there are some 370,000 distinct CDR3 sequences, approximately 33% of which are singletons. Trimming left V 6 bases short and J 8 bases short, with 11 bases between. The CDR3 runs 13 residues. This receptor was obtained from a girl aged 5 to 17 with multiple sclerosis. The sequencing sample was made of blood. The chain recombines TRBV12-3 or TRBV12-4 with TRBJ1-6, with a weak D call TRBD1 (5 bases). CDR3 amino acids: CASSRDPYSPLHF. CDR3 nucleotide sequence: TGTGCCAGCAGCCGGGACCCTTATTCACCCCTCCACTTT.